A single sample is the source of the 3 T cell receptor beta chains below, sequenced in a study of Ad26.COV2.S vaccination and SARS-CoV-2 variants. Assay used: immunoSEQ multiplex PCR; TCRdb lists only in-frame clones, some missing. The data show some 520,000 clones, with around 90% seen just once and around 13% held by the top ten. Treatment defined: roughly 18 received Ad26.COV2.S at low or high dose, single or two shots; about five received placebo; per-sample allocation not given. At day 63 after the first vaccine or placebo injection, samples were drawn. Sequenced here: peripheral blood, sampled in a trial of Ad26.COV2.S vaccine versus placebo. These receptors all come from a person between 18 and 65 years old who received the Ad26.COV2.S COVID-19 vaccine or a placebo.

The table lists this clone with a few counts. V gene TRBV6-2 or TRBV6-3 combines with J gene TRBJ2-2, with TRBD2 matching over 7 bases. The CDR3 extends over 13 amino acids. The V gene's germline CDR1 is MNHEY and CDR2 SVGEGT. V dropped 10 bases and J dropped 7; count of bases not matched to a gene: 9. This CDR3 reads CATTPWGGGELFF. CDR3 DNA: TGTGCCACCACCCCCTGGGGGGGCGGGGAGCTGTTTTTT.

The chain carries TRBV5-6 and TRBJ1-1; 11 bases are shared with TRBD1. V shed 4 bases, J shed 3 bases, and the junction held 2 bases outside the gene matches. Germline values: CDR1 SGHDT, CDR2 YYEEEE. The CDR3 covers 14 residues. The CDR3 sequence is CASSGDRGDTEAFF. CDR3 DNA sequence: TGTGCCAGCAGCGGGGACAGGGGGGACACTGAAGCTTTCTTT.

This chain connects TRBV30 to TRBJ2-1; TRBD2 might be the D (6 bases). The CDR3 totals 14 residues. CDR1 and CDR2 from the germline V gene are GTSNPN and SVGIG (reference sequence). V was clipped by 3 bases and J by 7 bases, with 16 bases between them. CDR3 region: CAWRIGSEWNEQFF. CDR3 sequence (DNA): TGTGCCTGGAGGATCGGGAGCGAGTGGAATGAGCAGTTCTTC. The variable domain in full, with the rest retrieved from reference TRBV30 and TRBJ2-1, is SQTIHQWPATLVQPVGSPLSLECTVEGTSNPNLYWYRQAAGRGLQLLFYSVGIGQISSEVPQNLSASRPQDRQFILSSKKLLLSDSGFYLCAWRIGSEWNEQFFGPGTRLTVL.